The entry below gives a single T cell receptor beta chain sequence along with its context. A junction end diverges from the germline sequence, so it may reflect a read error. Amplification used 60 Vbeta primers and 13 Jbeta primers. TCRdb's table, derived via immunoSEQ multiplex PCR, lists solely in-frame clones and lacks some. The sample shows 150,000 to 200,000 clones, 80% of them seen only once. The sample belongs to a study of cytomegalovirus exposure and HLA in healthy donors. CDR1 is SEHNR and CDR2 is FQNEAQ in the germline V gene (reference sequence). CDR3 length equals 16 residues. The receptor was derived from a woman in her thirties or forties in good health and CMV-seronegative. The chain carries TRBV7-9 and TRBJ2-1; a weak D match, TRBD2 (7 bases). Sample: PBMCs. The CDR3 spells CSSIQPPGGRTNEQFF. The CDR3 nucleotides read TGTTCCAGCATCCAGCCCCCGGGGGGCCGAACCAATGAGCAGTTCTTC.